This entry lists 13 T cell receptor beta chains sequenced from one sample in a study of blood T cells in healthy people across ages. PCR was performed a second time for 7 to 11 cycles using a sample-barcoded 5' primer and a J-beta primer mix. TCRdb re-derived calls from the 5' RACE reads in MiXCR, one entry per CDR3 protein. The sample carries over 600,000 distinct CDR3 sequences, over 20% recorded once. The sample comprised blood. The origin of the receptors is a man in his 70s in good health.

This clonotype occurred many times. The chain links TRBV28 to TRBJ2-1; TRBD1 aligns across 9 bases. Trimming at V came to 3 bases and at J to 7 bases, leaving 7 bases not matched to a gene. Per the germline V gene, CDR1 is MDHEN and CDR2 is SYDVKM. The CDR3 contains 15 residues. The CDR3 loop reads CASSLGQGIRNEQFF. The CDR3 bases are TGTGCCAGCAGTTTGGGACAGGGTATAAGGAATGAGCAGTTCTTC.

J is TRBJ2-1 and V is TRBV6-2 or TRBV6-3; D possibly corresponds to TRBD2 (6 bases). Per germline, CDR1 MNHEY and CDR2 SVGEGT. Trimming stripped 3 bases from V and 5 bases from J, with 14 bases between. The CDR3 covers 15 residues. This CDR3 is CASSYTRGNHNEQFF. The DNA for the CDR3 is TGTGCCAGCAGTTATACACGCGGGAACCACAATGAGCAGTTCTTC.

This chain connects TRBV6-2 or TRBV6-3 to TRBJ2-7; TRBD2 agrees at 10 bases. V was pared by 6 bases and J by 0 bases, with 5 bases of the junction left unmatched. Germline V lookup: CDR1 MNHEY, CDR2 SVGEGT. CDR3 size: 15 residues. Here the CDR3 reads CASRAPSGSSYEQYF. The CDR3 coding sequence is TGTGCCAGCAGAGCCCCTAGCGGGAGCTCCTACGAGCAGTACTTC.

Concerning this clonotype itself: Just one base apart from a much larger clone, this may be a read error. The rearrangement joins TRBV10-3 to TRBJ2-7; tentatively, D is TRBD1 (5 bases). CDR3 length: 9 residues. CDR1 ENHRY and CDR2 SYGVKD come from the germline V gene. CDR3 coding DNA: TGTGTCATCAAATACAGGCTCCCGTTC. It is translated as CVIKYRLPF.

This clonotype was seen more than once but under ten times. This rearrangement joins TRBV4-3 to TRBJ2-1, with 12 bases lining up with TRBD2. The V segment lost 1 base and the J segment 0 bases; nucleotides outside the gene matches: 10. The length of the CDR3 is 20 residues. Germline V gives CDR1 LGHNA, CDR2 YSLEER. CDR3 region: CASSQATLAGGRISYNEQFF. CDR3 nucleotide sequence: TGCGCCAGCAGCCAAGCCACCCTAGCGGGAGGGCGGATCTCCTACAATGAGCAGTTCTTC.

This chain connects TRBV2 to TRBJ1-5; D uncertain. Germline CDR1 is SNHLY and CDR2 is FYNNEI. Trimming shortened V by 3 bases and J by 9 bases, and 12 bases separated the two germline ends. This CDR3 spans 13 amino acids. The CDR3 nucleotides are TGTGCCAGCAGTGAGACACAAATGGGGCCCCAGCATTTT. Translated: CASSETQMGPQHF.

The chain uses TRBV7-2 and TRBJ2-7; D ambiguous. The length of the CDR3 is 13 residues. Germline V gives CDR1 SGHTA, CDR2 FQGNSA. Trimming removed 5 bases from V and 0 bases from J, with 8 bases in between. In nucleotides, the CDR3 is TGTGCCAGCAGCCCCTTCGTCTCCTACGAGCAGTACTTC. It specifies CASSPFVSYEQYF.

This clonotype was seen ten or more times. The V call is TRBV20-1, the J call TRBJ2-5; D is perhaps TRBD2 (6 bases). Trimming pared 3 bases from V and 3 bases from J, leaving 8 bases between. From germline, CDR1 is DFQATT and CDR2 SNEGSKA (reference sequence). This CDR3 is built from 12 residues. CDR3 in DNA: TGCAGTGCTAGCGGGGAGGAAGAGACCCAGTACTTC. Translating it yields CSASGEEETQYF.

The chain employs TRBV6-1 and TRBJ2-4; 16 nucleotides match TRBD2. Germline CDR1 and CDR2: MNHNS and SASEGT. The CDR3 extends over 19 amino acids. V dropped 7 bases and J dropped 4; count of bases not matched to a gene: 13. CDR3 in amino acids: CASTGTSGRARATKNIQYF. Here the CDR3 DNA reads TGTGCCAGCACCGGGACTAGCGGGAGGGCCCGGGCTACAAAAAACATTCAGTACTTC.

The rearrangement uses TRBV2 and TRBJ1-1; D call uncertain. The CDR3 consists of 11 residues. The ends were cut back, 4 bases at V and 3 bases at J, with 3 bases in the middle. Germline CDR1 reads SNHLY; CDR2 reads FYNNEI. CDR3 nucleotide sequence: TGTGCCAGCAGTGGGCACACTGAAGCTTTCTTT. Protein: CASSGHTEAFF. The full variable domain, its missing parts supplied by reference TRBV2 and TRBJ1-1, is EPEVTQTPSHQVTQMGQEVILRCVPISNHLYFYWYRQILGQKVEFLVSFYNNEISEKSEIFDDQFSVERPDGSNFTLKIRSTKLEDSAMYFCASSGHTEAFFGQGTRLTVV.

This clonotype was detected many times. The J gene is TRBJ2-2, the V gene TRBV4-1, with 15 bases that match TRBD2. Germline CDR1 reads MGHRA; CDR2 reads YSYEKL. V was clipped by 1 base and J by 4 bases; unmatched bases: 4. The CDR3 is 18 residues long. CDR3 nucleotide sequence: TGCGCCAGCAGCCAAGCAGGACTAGCGGGAGGGGGCACCGGGGAGCTGTTTTTT. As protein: CASSQAGLAGGGTGELFF.

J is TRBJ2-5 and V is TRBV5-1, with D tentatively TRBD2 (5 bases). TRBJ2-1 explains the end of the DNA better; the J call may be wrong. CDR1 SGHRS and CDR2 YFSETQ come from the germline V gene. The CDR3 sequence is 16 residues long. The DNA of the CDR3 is TGCGCCAGCAGCTTGGTGCTTAGGACTTTATACAATGAGCAGTTCTTC. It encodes CASSLVLRTLYNEQFF.

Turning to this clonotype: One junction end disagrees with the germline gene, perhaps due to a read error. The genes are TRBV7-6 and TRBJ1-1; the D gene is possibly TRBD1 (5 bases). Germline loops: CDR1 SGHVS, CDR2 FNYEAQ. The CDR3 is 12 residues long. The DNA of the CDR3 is TGTGCCAGCAGCTTAGCAGGGGCTGAGGCTTTCTTT. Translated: CASSLAGAEAFF.